One and the same sample provided the 25 T cell receptor beta chains below, sequenced in a study of blood T cell repertoires in COVID-19. Profiling relied on immunoSEQ multiplex PCR, and the TCRdb table lists in-frame clones only, not all of them. The sample lists a few hundred thousand clones; nearly 90% were seen once. Material for sequencing was PBMCs or T cells enriched from blood (not recorded which). These receptors were taken from a woman in her twenties or thirties who had recovered from COVID-19.

The CDR3 region has the DNA TGCGCCAGCAGCTTGCTAGGGGTCGGTTCACCCCTCCACTTT. It yields the protein CASSLLGVGSPLHF. V and J are TRBV5-1 and TRBJ1-6; D perhaps matches TRBD1 (5 bases). This CDR3 has 14 amino acids. Germline values: CDR1 SGHRS, CDR2 YFSETQ. V lost 1 base to trimming and J lost 9 bases, with 11 bases between them.

The chain couples TRBV5-6 to TRBJ2-7, with D tentatively TRBD1 (6 bases). Germline V lookup: CDR1 SGHDT, CDR2 YYEEEE. V gave up 2 bases and J gave up 4 bases, with 10 bases separating them. The CDR3 runs to 13 residues. The CDR3 region has the DNA TGTGCCAGCAGCTTCTGGGGGCGGTACGAGCAGTACTTC. Its translation: CASSFWGRYEQYF.

V usage is TRBV18 and J usage is TRBJ1-3; D is undetermined. Trimming took off 3 bases at V and 0 bases at J, with 18 bases between the two ends. CDR1 and CDR2 (germline): KGHSH, LQKENI. This CDR3 region has 18 residues. The CDR3 DNA reads as TGTGCCAGCTCACCGACGATCGAAAGGGAGTTCTCTGGAAACACCATATATTTT. Its protein is CASSPTIEREFSGNTIYF.

V and J are TRBV9 and TRBJ2-7, with TRBD2 identical over 10 bases. CDR1 and CDR2 (germline): SGDLS, YYNGEE. V lost 4 bases to trimming and J lost 1 base; unmatched junction nucleotides: 5. CDR3 length equals 15 residues. This CDR3 is CASSLSSGGSYEQYF. CDR3 in DNA: TGTGCCAGCAGCCTATCTAGCGGGGGTTCCTACGAGCAGTACTTC. Complete variable domain (other parts from reference TRBV9 and TRBJ2-7): DSGVTQTPKHLITATGQRVTLRCSPRSGDLSVYWYQQSLDQGLQFLIQYYNGEERAKGNILERFSAQQFPDLHSELNLSSLELGDSALYFCASSLSSGGSYEQYFGPGTRLTVT.

In DNA form, the CDR3 reads TGTGCCAGCAGCTTACCGGGACAGGCCAATTCACCCCTCCACTTT. Translation gives CASSLPGQANSPLHF. The chain has TRBV11-3 and TRBJ1-6, with TRBD1 matching over 8 bases. There are 15 residues in the CDR3. Germline V gives CDR1 SGHNT, CDR2 YENEEA. Losses at the gene ends were 2 bases for V and 7 bases for J; bases not matched to a gene: 4. The full variable domain, its missing parts supplied by reference TRBV11-3 and TRBJ1-6, is EAGVVQSPRYKIIEKKQPVAFWCNPISGHNTLYWYLQNLGQGPELLIRYENEEAVDDSQLPKDRFSAERLKGVDSTLKIQPAELGDSAVYLCASSLPGQANSPLHFGNGTRLTVT.

The chain combines TRBV4-1 with TRBJ2-2, with 8 bases that match TRBD2. The V segment lost 4 bases and the J segment 4 bases; nucleotides outside the gene matches: 8. The V gene's germline CDR1 is MGHRA and CDR2 YSYEKL. The CDR3 totals 16 residues. CDR3 residues: CASSPNSGVRTGELFF. The CDR3 nucleotides are TGCGCCAGCAGCCCGAATAGCGGGGTACGCACCGGGGAGCTGTTTTTT.

This chain connects TRBV27 to TRBJ1-4, with D tentatively TRBD1 (6 bases). There are 15 residues in the CDR3. The germline V gene encodes CDR1 MNHEY and CDR2 SMNVEV (reference sequence). Trimming stripped 5 bases from V and 9 bases from J, with 19 bases between. CDR3 in DNA: TGTGCCAGCAGTCCATTGGGGGGCGGGAGGCAAAAACTGTTTTTT. Protein product: CASSPLGGGRQKLFF. The full variable domain, rest sourced from reference TRBV27 and TRBJ1-4, is EAQVTQNPRYLITVTGKKLTVTCSQNMNHEYMSWYRQDPGLGLRQIYYSMNVEVTDKGDVPEGYKVSRKEKRNFPLILESPSPNQTSLYFCASSPLGGGRQKLFFGSGTQLSVL.

The chain employs TRBV19 and TRBJ1-1; TRBD1 aligns across 7 bases. Germline loops: CDR1 LNHDA, CDR2 SQIVND (reference sequence). This CDR3 is built from 15 residues. The V segment lost 4 bases and the J segment 0 bases; nucleotides outside the gene matches: 5. The CDR3 is CASSNTGQMNTEAFF. The CDR3, as DNA: TGTGCCAGTAGTAACACGGGACAGATGAACACTGAAGCTTTCTTT.

The J gene is TRBJ1-4, the V gene TRBV27, with a weak D call TRBD1 (6 bases). Trimming shortened V by 5 bases and J by 7 bases, and 14 bases separated the two germline ends. Looked up from germline, CDR1 is MNHEY and CDR2 is SMNVEV (reference sequence). CDR3 length: 14 residues. Written as DNA, the CDR3 is TGTGCCAGCAGTACTTACAGGGACGGTGAAAAACTGTTTTTT. Protein product: CASSTYRDGEKLFF.

The chain couples TRBV2 to TRBJ1-5, with D perhaps matching TRBD1 (6 bases). The V gene's germline CDR1 is SNHLY and CDR2 FYNNEI. The length of the CDR3 is 18 residues. The V end was cut by 5 bases, the J end by 1 base, with 21 bases between. The CDR3 loop reads CASSRTTPGTMSNQPQHF. The CDR3 DNA sequence: TGTGCCAGCAGTAGAACCACTCCCGGGACAATGAGCAATCAGCCCCAGCATTTT.

J is TRBJ2-5 and V is TRBV2, with TRBD1 matching over 10 bases. Germline V CDR1 and CDR2: SNHLY, FYNNEI. The CDR3 contains 14 residues. Trimming cost V 6 bases and J 5 bases; bases outside gene matches: 6. The CDR3 here is CASSQTGGDETQYF. The CDR3 bases are TGTGCCAGCAGCCAGACAGGGGGCGATGAGACCCAGTACTTC. The full variable domain, completed using reference TRBV2 and TRBJ2-5, is EPEVTQTPSHQVTQMGQEVILRCVPISNHLYFYWYRQILGQKVEFLVSFYNNEISEKSEIFDDQFSVERPDGSNFTLKIRSTKLEDSAMYFCASSQTGGDETQYFGPGTRLLVL.

This clone came up once. The V gene is TRBV7-9, the J gene TRBJ2-7, with TRBD1 as a possible D gene (6 bases). CDR1 is SEHNR and CDR2 is FQNEAQ in the germline V gene (reference sequence). This CDR3 region has 13 residues. V was cut by 5 bases and J by 5 bases, with 13 bases left in between. This CDR3 is CASSPGTSNEQYF. The CDR3 DNA is TGTGCCAGCAGCCCCGGGACATCAAACGAGCAGTACTTC.

V and J are TRBV2 and TRBJ1-6, with 8 bases lining up with TRBD1. Germline lookup yields CDR1 SNHLY and CDR2 FYNNEI. This CDR3 has 15 amino acids. CDR3 sequence reads: CARGPGQADNSPLHF. The CDR3 region has the DNA TGTGCGAGAGGCCCGGGACAGGCGGATAATTCACCCCTCCACTTT.

The chain combines TRBV18 with TRBJ2-5; possible D gene TRBD2, 6 bases. Germline-derived CDR1 and CDR2 are KGHSH and LQKENI. V was clipped by 3 bases and J by 4 bases, with 15 bases between them. This CDR3 contains 15 residues. CDR3 in amino acids: CASSPLSGGPETQYF. The DNA of the CDR3 is TGTGCCAGCTCACCCCTCTCCGGGGGACCAGAGACCCAGTACTTC.

This chain links TRBV7-2 with TRBJ1-2; possible D gene TRBD1, 6 bases. The CDR3 is 17 residues long. CDR1 SGHTA and CDR2 FQGNSA come from the germline V gene. Between the trimmed V and J ends, which lost 6 bases and 4 bases, there was a span of 24 bases. CDR3 in amino acids: CASSPQGTVTLTYGYTF. Here the CDR3 DNA reads TGTGCCAGCAGTCCTCAGGGGACGGTAACCCTAACCTATGGCTACACCTTC. The full variable domain, with the rest looked up from reference TRBV7-2 and TRBJ1-2, is GAGVSQSPSNKVTEKGKDVELRCDPISGHTALYWYRQSLGQGLEFLIYFQGNSAPDKSGLPSDRFSAERTGGSVSTLTIQRTQQEDSAVYLCASSPQGTVTLTYGYTFGSGTRLTVV.

This clone came up once. The chain employs TRBV2 and TRBJ2-7; D is possibly TRBD1 (6 bases). The CDR3 sequence is 13 residues long. V was shortened by 3 bases and J by 3 bases, with 9 bases between the two germline ends. The V gene's germline CDR1 is SNHLY and CDR2 FYNNEI. CDR3 in amino acids: CASSDRGDYEQYF. For the CDR3, the DNA is TGTGCCAGCAGTGACAGGGGAGACTACGAGCAGTACTTC.

This chain links TRBV7-8 with TRBJ2-3; 9 positions agree with TRBD2. The CDR3 sequence is 16 residues long. Germline V gene data show CDR1 as SGHVS and CDR2 as FQNEAQ. After removal of 2 bases from V and 1 base from J, the junction contained 4 bases not matched to a gene. CDR3 in DNA: TGTGCCAGCAGCTTATTGCCTAGCGGGGGCACAGATACGCAGTATTTT. It codes for CASSLLPSGGTDTQYF. The complete variable domain, with remaining parts taken from reference TRBV7-8 and TRBJ2-3, reads GAGVSQSPRYKVAKRGQDVALRCDPISGHVSLFWYQQALGQGPEFLTYFQNEAQLDKSGLPSDRFFAERPEGSVSTLKIQRTQQEDSAVYLCASSLLPSGGTDTQYFGPGTRLTVL.

This chain joins TRBV7-8 and TRBJ1-5, with TRBD1 identical over 7 bases. This CDR3 comprises 15 residues. With 3 bases clipped from V and 2 bases from J, the junction kept 4 bases outside the gene matches. Germline CDR1 reads SGHVS; CDR2 reads FQNEAQ. Written as DNA, the CDR3 is TGTGCCAGCAGCTTTGGGCAGGGGGGCAATCAGCCCCAGCATTTT. Translation: CASSFGQGGNQPQHF.

The V call is TRBV6-5, the J call TRBJ2-3; 7 bases map to TRBD1. The CDR3 length is 15 residues. V shed 6 bases, J shed 0 bases, and the junction held 6 bases outside the gene matches. Germline lookup yields CDR1 MNHEY and CDR2 SVGAGI. CDR3 in amino acids: CASSTGTVSTDTQYF. The CDR3 region has the DNA TGTGCCAGCAGCACCGGGACAGTCAGCACAGATACGCAGTATTTT.

This clone turned up a few times. This clone may be a read error of a much larger clone one base away. Other DNA sequences in the sample encode the same CDR3. The chain carries TRBV27 and TRBJ1-1, with D hard to call. This CDR3 spans 13 amino acids. Trimming cost V 2 bases and J 0 bases, with 4 bases left between them. Per the germline V gene, CDR1 is MNHEY and CDR2 is SMNVEV (reference sequence). CDR3 in amino acids: CASSLNLNTEAFF. DNA of the CDR3: TGTGCCAGCAGTTTAAACTTGAACACTGAAGCTTTCTTT.

The chain recombines TRBV10-1 with TRBJ1-4; D gene unclear. V was clipped by 5 bases and J by 4 bases, with 8 bases between them. Looked up from germline, CDR1 is WNHNN and CDR2 is SYGVQD (reference sequence). The CDR3 has 13 amino acids. For the CDR3, the DNA is TGCGCCAGCAGTTTCTCGGGTAATGAAAAACTGTTTTTT. The encoded protein is CASSFSGNEKLFF.

This clone was recorded once. The chain carries TRBV5-1 and TRBJ2-1, with 9 positions matching TRBD2. This CDR3 comprises 16 residues. V gave up 4 bases and J gave up 7 bases; unmatched junction bases: 12. The germline V gene encodes CDR1 SGHRS and CDR2 YFSETQ. This CDR3 reads CASSPPVAGAGNEQFF. In nucleotides, the CDR3 is TGCGCCAGCAGCCCCCCGGTAGCGGGGGCTGGTAATGAGCAGTTCTTC.

V is TRBV11-2 and J is TRBJ1-4, with 9 bases lining up with TRBD1. Germline CDR1 is SGHAT and CDR2 is FQNNGV. This CDR3 is 15 amino acids long. J was trimmed by 4 bases and V by 5 bases; bases with no gene match: 5. CDR3 in DNA: TGTGCCAGCAGCCCCGGGACAGGGTTTAATGAAAAACTGTTTTTT. Translated: CASSPGTGFNEKLFF.

The chain employs TRBV6-5 and TRBJ2-5, with D perhaps TRBD1 (5 bases). The CDR3 contains 13 residues. V gave up 2 bases and J gave up 6 bases, with 10 bases separating them. The germline CDR1 and CDR2 sequences are MNHEY and SVGAGI. The DNA of the CDR3 is TGTGCCAGCAGTTACAAAGGGGCTAAGACCCAGTACTTC. Translating it yields CASSYKGAKTQYF.

The gene calls are TRBV9 and TRBJ1-6; D not certain. The germline V gene has CDR1 SGDLS and CDR2 YYNGEE. This CDR3 is 14 amino acids long. Trimming shortened V by 3 bases and J by 10 bases, and 14 bases separated the two germline ends. The CDR3 region has the DNA TGTGCCAGCAGCGATTACTCAGGAGGCTCACCCCTCCACTTT. Its translation: CASSDYSGGSPLHF.